This T cell receptor beta chain was found in a study of T cell clonality in common variable immunodeficiency. Study results and limitations: Shared TCRbeta clones were fewer between CVID subjects than controls. Reportedly, TCR beta sequences from common variable immunodeficiency showed fewer deletions and N-nucleotide insertions.

Many counts were recorded for this clone. Its antigen is as yet unknown. The protocol was immunoSEQ multiplex PCR, while the TCRdb copy is restricted to in-frame clones and leaves out a portion. In total the sample includes 75,000 to 85,000 clones, none of them seen once. This TCR was recovered from a person between 18 and 70 years old in good health. The sample consisted of peripheral blood mononuclear cells.

The CDR3 sequence is CAWTGQGAQGYTF. CDR3 DNA (partial): TGTGCCTGGACTGGACAGGGGGCTCAAGGC. This rearrangement joins TRBV30 to TRBJ1-2, with 11 bases fitting TRBD1. The DNA ends 3 residues before the CDR3 does, and the rest of the CDR3 is filled in from the germline J gene. The CDR3 has 13 amino acids. Germline CDR1 is GTSNPN and CDR2 is SVGIG (reference sequence).